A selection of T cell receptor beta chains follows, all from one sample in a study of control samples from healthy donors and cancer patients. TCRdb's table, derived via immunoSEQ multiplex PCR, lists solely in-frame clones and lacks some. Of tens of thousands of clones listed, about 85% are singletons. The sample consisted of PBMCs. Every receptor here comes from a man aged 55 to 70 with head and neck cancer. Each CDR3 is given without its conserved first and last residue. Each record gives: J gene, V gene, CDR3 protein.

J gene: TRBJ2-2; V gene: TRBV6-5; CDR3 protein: ASSLGLASSELF
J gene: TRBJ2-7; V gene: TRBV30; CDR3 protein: AWSGDGKTYEQY
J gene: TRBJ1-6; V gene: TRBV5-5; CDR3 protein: ASSLVAGGSYSPLH
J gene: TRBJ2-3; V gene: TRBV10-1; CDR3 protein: ASSEPRTGGLGTQY
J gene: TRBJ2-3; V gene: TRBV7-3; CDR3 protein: ASSPGQGADTQY
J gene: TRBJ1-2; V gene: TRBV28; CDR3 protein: ASISPRTGHGYT
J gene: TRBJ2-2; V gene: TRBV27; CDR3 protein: ASRGGTANTGELF
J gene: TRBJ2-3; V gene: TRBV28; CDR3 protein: ASSWGGTDTQY
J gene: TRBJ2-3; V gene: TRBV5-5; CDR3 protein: ASSLPSTGITTDTQY
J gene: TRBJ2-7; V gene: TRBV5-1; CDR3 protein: ASSLEWGSGGAYEQY
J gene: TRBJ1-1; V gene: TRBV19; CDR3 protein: ASNPTGDTEAF
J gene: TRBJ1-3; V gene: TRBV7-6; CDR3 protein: ASSPHLGVSGNTIY
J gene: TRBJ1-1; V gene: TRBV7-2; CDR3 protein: ASRKAGQGETEAF
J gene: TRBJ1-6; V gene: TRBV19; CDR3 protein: ASSQEGQGYSPLH
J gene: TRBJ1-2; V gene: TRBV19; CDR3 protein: ASSIDPRGNYGYT
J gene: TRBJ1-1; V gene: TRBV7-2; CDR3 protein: ASSLQENTEAF
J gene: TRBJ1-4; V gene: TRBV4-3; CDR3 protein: ASSLWGAPNEKLF
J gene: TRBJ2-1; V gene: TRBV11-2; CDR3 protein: ASSDRRLGGNNEQF
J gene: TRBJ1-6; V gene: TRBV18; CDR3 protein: ASSPTPGPNSPLH
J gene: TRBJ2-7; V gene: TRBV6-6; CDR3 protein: ASRGLAGGVYEQY
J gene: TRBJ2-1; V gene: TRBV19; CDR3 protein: ASSIEAGAYNEQF
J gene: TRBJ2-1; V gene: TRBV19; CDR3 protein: ASSPNYSYNEQF
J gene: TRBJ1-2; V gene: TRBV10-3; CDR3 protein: AIKEGNYGYT
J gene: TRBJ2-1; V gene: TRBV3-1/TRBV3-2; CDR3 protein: ASSRTGTPYNEQF
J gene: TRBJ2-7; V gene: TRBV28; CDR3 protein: ATTSAVSWEQY
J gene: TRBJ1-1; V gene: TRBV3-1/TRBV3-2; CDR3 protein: ASSPSRDGGYTEAF
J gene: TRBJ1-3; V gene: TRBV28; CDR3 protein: ASIESGVRGNTIY
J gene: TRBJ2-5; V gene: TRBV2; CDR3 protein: ASSELSVAGWQETQY
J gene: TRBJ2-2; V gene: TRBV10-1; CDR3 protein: ASSTSPTSGRCTGELF
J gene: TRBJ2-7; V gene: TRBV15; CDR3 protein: ATSRVASEGSYEQY
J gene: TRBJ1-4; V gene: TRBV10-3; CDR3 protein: AISESARGAGEKLF
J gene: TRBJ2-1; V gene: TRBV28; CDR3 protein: ASVSHAGLANEQF
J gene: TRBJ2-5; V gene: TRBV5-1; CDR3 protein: ASSLVGRGDQETQY
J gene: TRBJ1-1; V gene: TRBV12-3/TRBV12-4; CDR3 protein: ASSLQRNTEAF
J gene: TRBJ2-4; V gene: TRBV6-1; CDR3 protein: ASSDGTSGGALY
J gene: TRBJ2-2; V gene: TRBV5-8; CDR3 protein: ASSSFYLSGELF
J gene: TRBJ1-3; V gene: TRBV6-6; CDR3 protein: ASHGNSGNTIY
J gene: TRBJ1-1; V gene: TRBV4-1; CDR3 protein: ASSPGPVGGPAF
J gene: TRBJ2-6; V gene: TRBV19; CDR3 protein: ASSLQTGGPGANVLT
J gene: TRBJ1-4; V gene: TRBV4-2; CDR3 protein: ASRHDRGRQFNEKLF
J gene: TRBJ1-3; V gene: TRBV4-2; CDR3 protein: ASSQDRSSGNTIY
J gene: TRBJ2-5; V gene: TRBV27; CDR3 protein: ASSLRFRSSGIQETQY
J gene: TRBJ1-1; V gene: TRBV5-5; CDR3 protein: ASSGVNTEAF
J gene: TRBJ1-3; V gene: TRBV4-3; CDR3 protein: ASSQHTGSGNTIY
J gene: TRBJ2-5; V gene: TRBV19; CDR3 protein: ASSILPGEQETQY
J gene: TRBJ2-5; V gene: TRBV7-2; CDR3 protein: ASSGGIARETQY
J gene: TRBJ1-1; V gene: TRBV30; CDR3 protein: AWSVSQASGAF
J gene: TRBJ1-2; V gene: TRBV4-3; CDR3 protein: ASSQGDSTNYGYT
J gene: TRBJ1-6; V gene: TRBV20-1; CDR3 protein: SASSNSPLH
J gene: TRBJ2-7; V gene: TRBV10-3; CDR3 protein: AIRGTGGSHEQY
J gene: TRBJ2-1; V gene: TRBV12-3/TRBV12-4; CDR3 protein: ASRRGGGGEQF
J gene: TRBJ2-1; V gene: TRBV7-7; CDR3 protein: ASSQSGADNEQF
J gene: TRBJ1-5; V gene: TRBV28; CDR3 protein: ASRTFMNSNQPQH
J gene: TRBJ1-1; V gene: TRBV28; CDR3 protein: ASSLVTGQTEAF
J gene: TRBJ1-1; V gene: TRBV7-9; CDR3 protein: ASSLGVANTEAF
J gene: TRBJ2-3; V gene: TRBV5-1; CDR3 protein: ASRLPRASGEVADTQY
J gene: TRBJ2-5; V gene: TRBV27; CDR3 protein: ASSLSWQGQETQY
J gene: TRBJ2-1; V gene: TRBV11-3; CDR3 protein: ASSPPGRGAYNEQF
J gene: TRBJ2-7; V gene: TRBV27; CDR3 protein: ASSADRSSYEQY